The T cell receptor beta chain under discussion was sequenced for a study of T cells after yellow fever vaccination. A process of 5'RACE template switching, which added a universal primer site and UMIs, was used to make TCR cDNA. Each CDR3 protein is one row after TCRdb ran MiXCR on the 5' RACE reads. The data hold about 630,000 distinct CDR3 sequences, with more than 9% observed a single time. With regard to this clonotype: Its antigen is unidentified.

Study-wide points: Reappearing after the booster were most of the clones from primary vaccination (roughly 95% CD4, 85% to 90% CD8). It was the secondary response that reached its peak faster, day 5 versus 15, but it was weaker.

CDR1 is SEHNR and CDR2 is FQNEAQ in the germline V gene (reference sequence). J lost 11 bases, V lost 5 bases, and 11 bases had no gene match. The CDR3 covers 13 residues. Sequences were derived from PBMCs, sampled on the day of the yellow fever booster vaccination. The receptor comes from a man younger than 45 who received the YFV17D yellow fever vaccine. The chain is built from TRBV7-9 and TRBJ1-1; TRBD1 matches 7 bases. The CDR3 DNA is TGTGCCAGCAGCCCCCGACAGGGAGAAGGGGCTTTCTTT. Residues: CASSPRQGEGAFF.